The sequence of this T cell receptor beta chain was determined in a study of pediatric ulcerative colitis. Findings of the study overall: Substantially fewer templates came from two patients' blood samples.

The CDR3 runs to 12 residues. From germline, CDR1 is MNHNS and CDR2 SASEGT. With 6 bases removed from V and 6 bases from J, the gap between germline ends came to 9 bases. Note on this clone: Its target is unknown.

Measured with immunoSEQ multiplex PCR; TCRdb has only the in-frame clones, and not every one. The table records 5,000 or so clones, 90% to 95% of them present only once. Sequenced material: blood. The clonotype originates from a boy younger than 18 who was a control in a study of pediatric ulcerative colitis. The chain employs TRBV6-1 and TRBJ2-1; D unclear. The CDR3 DNA is TGTGCCAGCAGCCCCTGGGGCAATGAGCAGTTCTTC. It yields the protein CASSPWGNEQFF.